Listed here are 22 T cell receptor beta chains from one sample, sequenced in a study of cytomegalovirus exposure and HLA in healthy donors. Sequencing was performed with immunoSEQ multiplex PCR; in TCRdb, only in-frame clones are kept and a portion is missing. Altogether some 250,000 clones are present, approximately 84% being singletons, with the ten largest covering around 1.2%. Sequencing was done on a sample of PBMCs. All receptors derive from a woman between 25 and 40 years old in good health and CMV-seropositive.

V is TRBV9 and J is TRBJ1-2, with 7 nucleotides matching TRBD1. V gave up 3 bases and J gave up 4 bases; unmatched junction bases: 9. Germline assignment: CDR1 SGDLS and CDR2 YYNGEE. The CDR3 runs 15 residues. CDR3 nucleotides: TGTGCCAGCAGCGGAAACAGGGGAATGGGCTATGGCTACACCTTC. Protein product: CASSGNRGMGYGYTF.

The CDR3 bases are TGTGCCAGCAGGGGAGGACAGGGGGCTGTCAATGAGCAGTTCTTC. This translates into CASRGGQGAVNEQFF. This chain uses TRBV28 with TRBJ2-1, with TRBD1 matching 11 bases. The CDR3 runs to 15 residues. Germline trimming cut 6 bases from V and 6 bases from J; bases unmatched to any gene: 7. Germline V lookup: CDR1 MDHEN, CDR2 SYDVKM. The variable domain in full, completed from reference TRBV28 and TRBJ2-1, reads DVKVTQSSRYLVKRTGEKVFLECVQDMDHENMFWYRQDPGLGLRLIYFSYDVKMKEKGDIPEGYSVSREKKERFSLILESASTNQTSMYLCASRGGQGAVNEQFFGPGTRLTVL.

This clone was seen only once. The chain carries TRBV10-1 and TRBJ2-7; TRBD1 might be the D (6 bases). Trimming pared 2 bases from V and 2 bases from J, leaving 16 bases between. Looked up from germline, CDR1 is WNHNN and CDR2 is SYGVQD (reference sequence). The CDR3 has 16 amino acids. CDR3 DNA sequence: TGCGCCAGCAGTGAGCCCCGGACGGACAGTACCTACGAGCAGTACTTC. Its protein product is CASSEPRTDSTYEQYF.

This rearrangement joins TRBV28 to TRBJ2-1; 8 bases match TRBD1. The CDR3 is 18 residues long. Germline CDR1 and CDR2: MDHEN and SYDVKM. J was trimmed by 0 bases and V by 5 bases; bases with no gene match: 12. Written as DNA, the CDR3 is TGTGCCAGCAGTGACGTGTTGCGCGGGACAGGCTCCTACAATGAGCAGTTCTTC. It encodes CASSDVLRGTGSYNEQFF.

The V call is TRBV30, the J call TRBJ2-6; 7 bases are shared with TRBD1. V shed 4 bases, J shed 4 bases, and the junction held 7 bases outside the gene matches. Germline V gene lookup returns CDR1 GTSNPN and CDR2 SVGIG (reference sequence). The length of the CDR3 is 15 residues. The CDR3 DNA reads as TGTGCCTGGACCTTACAGGGGTCCGGGGCCAACGTCCTGACTTTC. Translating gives CAWTLQGSGANVLTF.

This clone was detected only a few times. The CDR3 loop is CASSTQEWEPQHF. For the CDR3, the DNA is TGTGCCAGTAGTACACAGGAATGGGAGCCCCAGCATTTT. The chain combines TRBV19 with TRBJ1-5; TRBD1 might be the D (5 bases). Trimming left V 4 bases short and J 8 bases short, with 12 bases between. Germline CDR1 is LNHDA and CDR2 is SQIVND (reference sequence). This CDR3 has 13 amino acids.

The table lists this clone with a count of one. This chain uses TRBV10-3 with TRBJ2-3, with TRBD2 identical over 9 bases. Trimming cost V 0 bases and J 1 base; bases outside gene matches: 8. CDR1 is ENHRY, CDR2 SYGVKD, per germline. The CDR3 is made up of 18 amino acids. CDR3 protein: CAISESREGPSGTDTQYF. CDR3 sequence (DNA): TGTGCCATCAGTGAGTCGCGGGAGGGCCCTTCGGGCACAGATACGCAGTATTTT.

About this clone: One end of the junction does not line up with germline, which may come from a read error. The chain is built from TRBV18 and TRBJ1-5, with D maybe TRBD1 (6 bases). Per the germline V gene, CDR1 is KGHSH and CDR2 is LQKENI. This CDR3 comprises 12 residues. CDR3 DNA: TGTGCCAGCTCACCGGGTAGGGACACCTTAATTTTT. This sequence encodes CASSPGRDTLIF.

In nucleotides, the CDR3 is TGCGCCAGCGATGGGCAAGTGAGGGAGGGCCCTGTGGATACGCAGTATTTT. This encodes CASDGQVREGPVDTQYF. The rearrangement joins TRBV10-2 to TRBJ2-3; 7 bases line up with TRBD2. CDR3 length equals 17 residues. Germline CDR1 is WSHSY and CDR2 is SAAADI. The V and J ends lost 8 bases and 6 bases, in that order; junction bases with no gene match: 20.

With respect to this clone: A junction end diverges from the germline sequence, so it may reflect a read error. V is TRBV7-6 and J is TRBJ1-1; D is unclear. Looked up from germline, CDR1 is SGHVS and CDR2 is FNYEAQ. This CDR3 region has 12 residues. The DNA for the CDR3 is TGTGCCAGCAGCTTAGTAGACACAGAAGCTTTCTTT. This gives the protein CASSLVDTEAFF.

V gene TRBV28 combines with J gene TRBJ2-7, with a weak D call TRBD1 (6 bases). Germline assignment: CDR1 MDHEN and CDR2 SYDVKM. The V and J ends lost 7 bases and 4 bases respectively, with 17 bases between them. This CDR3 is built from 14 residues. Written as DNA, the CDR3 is TGTGCCAGCACGATGACAGGAAGCGATTACGAGCAGTACTTC. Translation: CASTMTGSDYEQYF.

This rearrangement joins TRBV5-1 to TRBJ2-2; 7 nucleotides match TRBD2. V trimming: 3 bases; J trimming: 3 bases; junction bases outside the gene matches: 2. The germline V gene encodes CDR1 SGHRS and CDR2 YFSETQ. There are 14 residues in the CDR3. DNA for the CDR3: TGCGCCAGCAGCTGGGGGGGTGACACCGGGGAGCTGTTTTTT. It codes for CASSWGGDTGELFF.

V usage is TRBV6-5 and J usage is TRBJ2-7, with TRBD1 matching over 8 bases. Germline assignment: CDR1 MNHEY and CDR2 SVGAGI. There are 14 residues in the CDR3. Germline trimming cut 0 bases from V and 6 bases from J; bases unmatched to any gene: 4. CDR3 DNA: TGTGCCAGCAGTTACTCGTGGACAGGGCTCGAGCAGTACTTC. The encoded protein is CASSYSWTGLEQYF.

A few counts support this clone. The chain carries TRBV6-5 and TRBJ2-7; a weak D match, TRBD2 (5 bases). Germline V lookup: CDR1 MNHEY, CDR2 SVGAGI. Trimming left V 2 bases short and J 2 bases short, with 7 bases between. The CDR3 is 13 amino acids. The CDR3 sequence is CASSYPGTYEQYF. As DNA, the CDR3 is TGTGCCAGCAGTTACCCGGGAACCTACGAGCAGTACTTC.

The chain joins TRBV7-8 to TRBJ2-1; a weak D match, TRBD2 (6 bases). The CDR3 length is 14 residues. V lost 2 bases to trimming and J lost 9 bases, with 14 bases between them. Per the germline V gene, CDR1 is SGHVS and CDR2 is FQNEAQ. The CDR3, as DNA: TGTGCCAGCAGCTTAATACTGCCGCGGGGTGAGCAGTTCTTC. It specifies CASSLILPRGEQFF.

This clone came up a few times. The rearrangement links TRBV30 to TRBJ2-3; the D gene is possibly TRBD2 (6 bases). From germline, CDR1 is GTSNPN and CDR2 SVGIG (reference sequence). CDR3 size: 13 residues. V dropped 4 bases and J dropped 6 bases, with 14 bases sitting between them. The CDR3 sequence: CAWNSGLWDTQYF. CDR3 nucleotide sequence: TGTGCCTGGAATAGCGGATTGTGGGATACGCAGTATTTT. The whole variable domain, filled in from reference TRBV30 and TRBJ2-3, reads SQTIHQWPATLVQPVGSPLSLECTVEGTSNPNLYWYRQAAGRGLQLLFYSVGIGQISSEVPQNLSASRPQDRQFILSSKKLLLSDSGFYLCAWNSGLWDTQYFGPGTRLTVL.

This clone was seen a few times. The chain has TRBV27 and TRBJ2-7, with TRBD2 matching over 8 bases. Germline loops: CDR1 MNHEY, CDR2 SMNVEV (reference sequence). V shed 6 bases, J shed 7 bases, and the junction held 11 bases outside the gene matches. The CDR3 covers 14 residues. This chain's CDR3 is CASRVAGLLREQYF. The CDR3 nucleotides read TGTGCCAGCAGGGTAGCGGGACTATTACGAGAGCAGTACTTC.

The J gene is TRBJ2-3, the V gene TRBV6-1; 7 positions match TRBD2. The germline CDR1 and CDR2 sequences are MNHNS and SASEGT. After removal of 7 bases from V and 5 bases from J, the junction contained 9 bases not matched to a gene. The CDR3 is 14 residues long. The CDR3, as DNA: TGTGCCAGCAACGCGGGGGATGGAGGAGATACGCAGTATTTT. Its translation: CASNAGDGGDTQYF.

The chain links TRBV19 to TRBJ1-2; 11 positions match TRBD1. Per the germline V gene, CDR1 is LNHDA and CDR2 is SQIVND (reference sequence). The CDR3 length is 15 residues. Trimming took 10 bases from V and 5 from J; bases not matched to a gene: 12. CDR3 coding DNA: TGTGCCACCTCGGGACAGGGGGTAATGGGGTATGGCTACACCTTC. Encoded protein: CATSGQGVMGYGYTF.

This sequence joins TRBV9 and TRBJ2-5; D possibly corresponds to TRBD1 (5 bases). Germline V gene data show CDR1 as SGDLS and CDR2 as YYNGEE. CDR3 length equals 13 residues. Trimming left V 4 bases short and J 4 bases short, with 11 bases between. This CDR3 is CASSSRVGETQYF. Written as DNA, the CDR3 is TGTGCCAGCAGCTCCAGGGTTGGAGAGACCCAGTACTTC.

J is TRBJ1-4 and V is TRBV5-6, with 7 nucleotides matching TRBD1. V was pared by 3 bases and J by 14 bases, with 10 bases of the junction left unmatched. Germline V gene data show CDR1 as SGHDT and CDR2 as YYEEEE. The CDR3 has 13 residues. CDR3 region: CASSSIDRDGLFF. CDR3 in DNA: TGTGCCAGCAGCTCCATAGACAGGGACGGGCTGTTTTTT. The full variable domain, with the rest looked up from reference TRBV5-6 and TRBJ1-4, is DAGVTQSPTHLIKTRGQQVTLRCSPKSGHDTVSWYQQALGQGPQFIFQYYEEEERQRGNFPDRFSGHQFPNYSSELNVNALLLGDSALYLCASSSIDRDGLFFGSGTQLSVL.

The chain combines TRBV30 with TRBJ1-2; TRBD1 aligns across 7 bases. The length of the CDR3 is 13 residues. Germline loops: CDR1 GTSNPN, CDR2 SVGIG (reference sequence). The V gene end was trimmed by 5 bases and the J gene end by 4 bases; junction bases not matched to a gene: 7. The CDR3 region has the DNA TGTGCCTGGGCCACAGGGGTGGGCTATGGCTACACCTTC. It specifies CAWATGVGYGYTF.